Each of the 9 T cell receptor beta chains below was sequenced from the same sample in a study of beta chain features in type 1 diabetes. The sequenced template was cDNA made from the entire isolated RNA. TCRdb keeps only in-frame clones here, not all; method: immunoSEQ multiplex PCR. There are a few hundred thousand clones in the sample; roughly a fifth occur only once, and around 0.04% lies in the top ten. The sample taken for sequencing was naive CD4+ T cells from blood. These receptors were collected from a woman aged 18-29 years in good health.

This sequence joins TRBV5-4 and TRBJ2-3; perhaps TRBD1 as D (6 bases). V lost 4 bases, J lost 3 bases, and 12 bases lay in between. This CDR3 has 14 amino acids. CDR1 and CDR2 from the germline V gene are SGHNT and YYREEE (reference sequence). The CDR3 loop reads CASSPTQGTDTQYF. The DNA of the CDR3 is TGTGCCAGCAGCCCGACACAGGGAACAGATACGCAGTATTTT.

The rearrangement links TRBV4-1 to TRBJ2-7; a possible D gene is TRBD2 (6 bases). The CDR3 sequence is 14 residues long. Germline CDR1 reads MGHRA; CDR2 reads YSYEKL. V dropped 0 bases and J dropped 3 bases, with 9 bases sitting between them. The DNA for the CDR3 is TGCGCCAGCAGCCAAGAGCGGAGGGGCTACGAGCAGTACTTC. This gives the protein CASSQERRGYEQYF.

The V call is TRBV13, the J call TRBJ2-7; the D gene is possibly TRBD2 (6 bases). Germline CDR1 reads PRHDT; CDR2 reads FYEKMQ (reference sequence). This CDR3 region has 14 residues. V was cut by 6 bases and J by 0 bases, with 12 bases left in between. The chain's CDR3 is CASRKAGNSYEQYF. The CDR3 region has the DNA TGTGCCAGCAGAAAAGCGGGCAACTCCTACGAGCAGTACTTC.

Concerning this clone itself: Other DNA sequences of this sample code for an identical CDR3. The chain couples TRBV18 to TRBJ1-5, with 7 bases matching TRBD1. CDR1 KGHSH and CDR2 LQKENI come from the germline V gene. This CDR3 is built from 14 residues. V shed 6 bases and J 2 bases; nucleotides not matched to a gene: 4. CDR3 in DNA: TGTGCCAGCTCGCTTGACAGGGGCAATCAGCCCCAGCATTTT. It codes for CASSLDRGNQPQHF. Full variable domain (rest looked up from reference TRBV18 and TRBJ1-5): NAGVMQNPRHLVRRRGQEARLRCSPMKGHSHVYWYRQLPEEGLKFMVYLQKENIIDESGMPKERFSAEFPKEGPSILRIQQVVRGDSAAYFCASSLDRGNQPQHFGDGTRLSIL.

CDR3 in DNA: TGTGCCAGTAGTACATTACCGGGACAGGGGGCAAATGAGCAGTTCTTC. This gives the protein CASSTLPGQGANEQFF. The rearrangement joins TRBV19 to TRBJ2-1; 12 bases agree with TRBD1. The junction had 8 bases not matched to a gene; V was cut back by 4 bases and J by 7 bases. The CDR3 sequence is 16 residues long. The germline V gene has CDR1 LNHDA and CDR2 SQIVND (reference sequence).

This clone has just a few counts. The J gene is TRBJ2-3, the V gene TRBV7-2; D may be TRBD2 (7 bases). Per the germline V gene, CDR1 is SGHTA and CDR2 is FQGNSA. The CDR3 has 15 amino acids. V lost 7 bases and J 9 bases, leaving 23 bases between the germline ends. This CDR3 is CASTPRGGGRGTQYF. The CDR3 bases are TGTGCCAGCACCCCACGAGGGGGGGGGCGGGGCACGCAGTATTTT.

This clone showed up just a few times. The identical CDR3 is also encoded by other nucleotide sequences in the sample. The chain couples TRBV7-9 to TRBJ2-7; 8 positions match TRBD2. J lost 4 bases, V lost 2 bases, and 1 base had no gene match. CDR1 and CDR2 from the germline V gene are SEHNR and FQNEAQ (reference sequence). The CDR3 runs 13 residues. CDR3 nucleotide sequence: TGTGCCAGCAGCTTACCTAGCGGGTACGAGCAGTACTTC. Its translation is CASSLPSGYEQYF.

This clone was picked up a small number of times. The chain combines TRBV11-2 with TRBJ2-1, with D hard to call. The V end lost 1 base, the J end lost 9 bases, and 4 bases lay between the germline ends. Germline values: CDR1 SGHAT, CDR2 FQNNGV. The CDR3 extends over 11 amino acids. CDR3 in DNA: TGTGCCAGCAGCTTAGCCAGTGAGCAGTTCTTC. Translation: CASSLASEQFF.

Only a few counts were recorded for this clone. The rearrangement joins TRBV4-1 to TRBJ2-3, with D possibly TRBD2 on 5 matching bases. Germline V gene sequence: CDR1 MGHRA, CDR2 YSYEKL. V gave up 0 bases and J gave up 9 bases, with 19 bases separating them. CDR3 size: 16 residues. The CDR3, as DNA: TGCGCCAGCAGCCAAGAGGAGGCGCCTTCAGATCAGACGCAGTATTTT. It encodes CASSQEEAPSDQTQYF.